The T cell receptor beta chain under discussion was sequenced for a study of sequential checkpoint blockade in melanoma. Noted treatment: randomized to nivolumab then ipilimumab (arm A) or the reverse (arm B). PBMC sorting kept live CD3+CD8+ cells without CD19 or CD56. This CDR3 has 15 amino acids. The germline V gene encodes CDR1 MNHEY and CDR2 SMNVEV (reference sequence). The V gene lost 6 bases and the J gene lost 6 bases, with 20 bases spanning the gap. The repertoire was sequenced with immunoSEQ multiplex PCR; TCRdb's copy has only in-frame clones and lacks some. The table lists 4,000 to 5,500 clones, about 70% of them singletons.

The receptor was isolated from a human donor with melanoma. Sequenced here: CD8+ T cells sorted from blood (inferred from file names), sampled from a patient given nivolumab and ipilimumab in sequence. The gene calls are TRBV27 and TRBJ1-2, with D perhaps matching TRBD1 (5 bases). CDR3 nucleotides: TGTGCCAGCAGCCCTTACCCGGGAGGGGCCGATGGCTACACCTTC. Translation gives CASSPYPGGADGYTF.